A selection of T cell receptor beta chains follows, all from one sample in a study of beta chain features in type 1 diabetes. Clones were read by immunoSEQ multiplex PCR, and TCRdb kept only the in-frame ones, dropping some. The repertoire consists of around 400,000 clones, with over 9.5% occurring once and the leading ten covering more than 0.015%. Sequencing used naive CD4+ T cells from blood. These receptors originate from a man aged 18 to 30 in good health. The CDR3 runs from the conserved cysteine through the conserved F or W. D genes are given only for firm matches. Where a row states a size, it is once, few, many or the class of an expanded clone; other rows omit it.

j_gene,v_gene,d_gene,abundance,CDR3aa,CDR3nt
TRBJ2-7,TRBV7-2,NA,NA,CASSLVGGGSYEQYF,TGTGCCAGCAGCTTAGTCGGTGGCGGTTCCTACGAGCAGTACTTC
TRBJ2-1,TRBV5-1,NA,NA,CASSLRLAGNEQFF,TGCGCCAGCAGCTTGCGGCTAGCCGGTAATGAGCAGTTCTTC
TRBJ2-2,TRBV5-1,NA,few,CASSFLGSTKNTGELFF,TGCGCCAGCAGCTTTTTAGGCTCGACTAAGAACACCGGGGAGCTGTTTTTT
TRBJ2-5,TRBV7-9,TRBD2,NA,CASSLVDSRGQETQYF,TGTGCCAGCAGCTTAGTGGACTCGCGGGGGCAAGAGACCCAGTACTTC
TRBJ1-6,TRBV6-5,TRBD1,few,CASSRGTVANSPLHF,TGTGCCAGCAGCAGAGGGACAGTGGCTAATTCACCCCTCCACTTT
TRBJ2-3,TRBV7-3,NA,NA,CASSLIDRHSGTQYF,TGTGCCAGCAGCTTAATCGACAGGCATTCGGGTACGCAGTATTTT
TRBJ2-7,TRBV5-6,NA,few,CASSWGESYEQYF,TGTGCCAGCAGCTGGGGGGAATCCTACGAGCAGTACTTC
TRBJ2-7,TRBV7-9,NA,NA,CASSPGAGTPHYCNF,TGTGCCAGCAGCCCTGGGGCGGGGACCCCCCACTACTGCAATTTC
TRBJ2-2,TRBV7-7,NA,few,CASSPTNTGELFF,TGTGCCAGCAGCCCAACGAACACCGGGGAGCTGTTTTTT
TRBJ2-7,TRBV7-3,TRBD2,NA,CASSLQGTSGGSSYEQYF,TGTGCCAGCAGCTTACAGGGGACTAGCGGGGGCAGCTCCTACGAGCAGTACTTC
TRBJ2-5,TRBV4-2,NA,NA,CASSQSRRIEETQYF,TGTGCCAGCAGCCAAAGTAGGAGGATCGAGGAGACCCAGTACTTC
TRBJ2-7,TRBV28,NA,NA,CASSLSGYEQYF,TGTGCCAGCAGTTTATCCGGGTACGAGCAGTACTTC